These 28 T cell receptor beta chains share one sample of origin, sequenced in a study of T cells in localized non-small cell lung cancer. TCRdb's table, derived via immunoSEQ multiplex PCR, lists solely in-frame clones and lacks some. This sample has some 2,700 clones, with 27% found just once. The input for sequencing was lung tumor tissue, taken before any cancer treatment. These TCRs come from a man aged 18 to 49 with stage I lung adenocarcinoma.

This clone appeared a few times. The chain carries TRBV6-8 and TRBJ1-1; D is possibly TRBD1 (5 bases). Germline V gene lookup returns CDR1 MNHGY and CDR2 SAAAGT. V was clipped by 2 bases and J by 0 bases, with 10 bases between them. The CDR3 extends over 15 amino acids. The CDR3 protein is CASSYVGTVNTEAFF. In nucleotides, the CDR3 is TGTGCCAGCAGTTACGTGGGGACGGTGAACACTGAAGCTTTCTTT.

This clone was seen a handful of times. This rearrangement joins TRBV11-3 to TRBJ2-1; D perhaps matches TRBD1 (6 bases). The CDR3 consists of 14 residues. From germline, CDR1 is SGHNT and CDR2 YENEEA. V gave up 5 bases and J gave up 15 bases, with 23 bases separating them. CDR3 DNA: TGTGCCAGCAGCCTAAGGTCACAACCCGGACAGCCGTTCTTC. It encodes CASSLRSQPGQPFF.

This clone rates as large. The rearrangement joins TRBV28 to TRBJ1-3; D is ambiguous. V shed 7 bases and J shed 3 bases, with 7 bases lying between them. The CDR3 is 12 residues long. The V gene's germline CDR1 is MDHEN and CDR2 SYDVKM. The CDR3 DNA reads TGTGCCAGCACCTGGCGTGGAAACACCATATATTTT. It codes for CASTWRGNTIYF. The variable domain in full, with the rest retrieved from reference TRBV28 and TRBJ1-3, is DVKVTQSSRYLVKRTGEKVFLECVQDMDHENMFWYRQDPGLGLRLIYFSYDVKMKEKGDIPEGYSVSREKKERFSLILESASTNQTSMYLCASTWRGNTIYFGEGSWLTVV.

V usage is TRBV6-8 and J usage is TRBJ1-3; D gene ambiguous. The CDR3 covers 12 residues. V lost 3 bases and J 1 base, leaving 1 base between the germline ends. Germline CDR1 MNHGY, CDR2 SAAAGT. Here the CDR3 reads CASSYSGNTIYF. Here the CDR3 DNA reads TGTGCCAGCAGTTATTCTGGAAACACCATATATTTT.

The chain couples TRBV9 to TRBJ1-2; 7 bases fit TRBD1. Germline CDR1 is SGDLS and CDR2 is YYNGEE. This CDR3 has 12 amino acids. The V and J ends lost 4 bases and 6 bases, in that order; junction bases with no gene match: 3. The CDR3 DNA is TGTGCCAGCAGCACTGACAGGGATGGCTACACCTTC. Translating it yields CASSTDRDGYTF.

The CDR3 nucleotides read TGTGCCAGCAGCCCGACTAGCGGGGGGGCCTACAATGAGCAGTTCTTC. Amino acids: CASSPTSGGAYNEQFF. The chain employs TRBV11-3 and TRBJ2-1, with 14 bases that match TRBD2. CDR1 is SGHNT and CDR2 is YENEEA in the germline V gene. V lost 5 bases to trimming and J lost 2 bases; unmatched junction nucleotides: 2. The CDR3 contains 16 residues.

The chain recombines TRBV1 with TRBJ2-7. TRBV1 is tagged as a pseudogene. The CDR3 loop spans 13 amino acids. CDR3 bases: TGCGCCAGCAGCCAAGAATTTTCCTACGAGCAGTACTTC. Its protein is CASSQEFSYEQYF.

The CDR3 DNA follows: TGTGCCAGCAGAGGATTCGATAATTCACCCCTCCACTTT. It specifies CASRGFDNSPLHF. The rearrangement joins TRBV2 to TRBJ1-6; D gene unclear. This CDR3 has 13 residues. V lost 6 bases and J 5 bases, leaving 8 bases between the germline ends. Looked up from germline, CDR1 is SNHLY and CDR2 is FYNNEI.

In this sample, this clone turned up once. CDR3 DNA: TGCGCCAGCAAAAGGTGGGGGGCCGGAGATACGCAGTATTTT. It specifies CASKRWGAGDTQYF. The genes are TRBV5-1 and TRBJ2-3, with D possibly called TRBD1 or TRBD2 (6 bases each). CDR3 size: 14 residues. From germline, CDR1 is SGHRS and CDR2 YFSETQ. Trimming took 6 bases from V and 5 from J, leaving 16 bases between them.

This sequence joins TRBV14 and TRBJ2-3, with a tentative D call TRBD1 (8 bases). Trimming pared 5 bases from V and 4 bases from J, leaving 16 bases between. Germline V gene data show CDR1 as SGHDN and CDR2 as FVKESK. The CDR3 is made up of 15 amino acids. In DNA, the CDR3 is TGTGCCAGCAGCGACAGGGGAGGGTATGCAGATACGCAGTATTTT. Translated: CASSDRGGYADTQYF.

CDR3 sequence (DNA): TGTGCCAGTAAGGCCCCGACTAGCGGAGGTGACGAGCAGTTCTTC. It yields the protein CASKAPTSGGDEQFF. V gene TRBV19 combines with J gene TRBJ2-1, with 9 bases fitting TRBD2. This CDR3 is 15 amino acids long. CDR1 and CDR2 from the germline V gene are LNHDA and SQIVND (reference sequence). The trim removed 7 bases at V and 10 bases at J, leaving 14 bases unmatched.

The CDR3 is CASSLGARNTEAFF. The CDR3 DNA is TGTGCCAGCAGCTTAGGGGCAAGGAACACTGAAGCTTTCTTT. This chain uses TRBV11-3 with TRBJ1-1; no clear D gene. CDR1 is SGHNT, CDR2 YENEEA, per germline. Trimming cost V 1 base and J 1 base, with 7 bases left between them. This CDR3 region has 14 residues.

This clone showed up just once. The chain is built from TRBV19 and TRBJ2-1; 7 bases agree with TRBD1. V was pared by 5 bases and J by 2 bases, with 6 bases of the junction left unmatched. Per the germline V gene, CDR1 is LNHDA and CDR2 is SQIVND (reference sequence). This CDR3 comprises 15 residues. Here the CDR3 reads CASSLRTGPYNEQFF. CDR3 DNA: TGTGCCAGTAGTCTTAGGACAGGTCCCTACAATGAGCAGTTCTTC.

The rearrangement links TRBV19 to TRBJ1-6; 7 nucleotides agree with TRBD1. From germline, CDR1 is LNHDA and CDR2 SQIVND (reference sequence). V lost 6 bases to trimming and J lost 4 bases; unmatched junction nucleotides: 6. CDR3 length: 15 amino acids. The CDR3 DNA is TGTGCCAGTAGCCGGGGGACAGTTTATAATTCACCCCTCCACTTT. It is translated as CASSRGTVYNSPLHF.

This clone was recorded a few times. The chain employs TRBV12-2 and TRBJ1-1; the DNA was not used to check the table's D call, TRBD1. TRBV12-2 is tagged as a pseudogene. CDR3 length equals 15 residues. CDR3 residues: CAYRLRTVPNTEAFF. CDR3 DNA: TGTGCATATCGCCTCAGGACAGTCCCAAACACTGAAGCTTTCTTT.

Sample share makes this clone medium-sized. The J gene is TRBJ2-1, the V gene TRBV10-3; TRBD2 aligns across 10 bases. The CDR3 loop spans 15 amino acids. CDR1 and CDR2 from the germline V gene are ENHRY and SYGVKD. Unmatched junction bases numbered 15, after V lost 10 bases and J lost 9 bases. CDR3 amino acids: CATAIPLAGLVEQFF. The CDR3 nucleotides read TGTGCCACCGCGATACCACTAGCGGGGTTGGTTGAGCAGTTCTTC.

The chain combines TRBV19 with TRBJ1-4, with D hard to call. The CDR3 covers 14 residues. Trimming cost V 3 bases and J 7 bases, with 12 bases left between them. CDR1 and CDR2 from the germline V gene are LNHDA and SQIVND (reference sequence). DNA of the CDR3: TGTGCCAGTAGTATCTCCGGTTTGAGTGAAAAACTGTTTTTT. Translated: CASSISGLSEKLFF.

The chain is built from TRBV14 and TRBJ2-1, with 9 bases lining up with TRBD2. CDR1 is SGHDN and CDR2 is FVKESK in the germline V gene. Germline trimming cut 1 base from V and 9 bases from J; bases unmatched to any gene: 7. The CDR3 runs 15 residues. The CDR3 bases are TGTGCCAGCAGCCAAGGGCGGGGGGGCCCGGTTGAGCAGTTCTTC. As protein: CASSQGRGGPVEQFF.

The chain joins TRBV30 to TRBJ2-5; 8 nucleotides line up with TRBD2. The CDR3 totals 14 residues. Germline V gene lookup returns CDR1 GTSNPN and CDR2 SVGIG (reference sequence). After removal of 0 bases from V and 7 bases from J, the junction contained 7 bases not matched to a gene. The CDR3 loop reads CAWSVLSGGGTQYF. The DNA of the CDR3 is TGTGCCTGGAGTGTACTGAGCGGGGGAGGGACCCAGTACTTC.

The chain has TRBV29-1 and TRBJ2-7, with D uncertain. This CDR3 comprises 12 residues. Germline values: CDR1 SQVTM, CDR2 ANQGSEA. Trimming took off 7 bases at V and 3 bases at J, with 13 bases between the two ends. The CDR3 sequence: CSAGQDYYEQYF. CDR3 coding DNA: TGCAGCGCCGGCCAGGATTACTACGAGCAGTACTTC.

In its sample, this clone was seen a few times. The rearrangement joins TRBV28 to TRBJ2-7; 8 bases agree with TRBD1. Looked up from germline, CDR1 is MDHEN and CDR2 is SYDVKM. V shed 4 bases, J shed 12 bases, and the junction held 17 bases outside the gene matches. The CDR3 has 15 amino acids. CDR3 protein: CASSYRRDRTEFWYF. The CDR3 nucleotides read TGTGCCAGCAGTTACCGCCGGGACAGGACAGAGTTCTGGTACTTC.

This chain links TRBV9 with TRBJ2-2, with a possible D match to TRBD2 (6 bases). The V gene lost 4 bases and the J gene lost 6 bases, with 16 bases spanning the gap. The CDR3 has 15 amino acids. The germline gives CDR1 SGDLS, CDR2 YYNGEE. This CDR3 is CASSSGGAEPGELFF. The CDR3, as DNA: TGTGCCAGCAGCAGCGGCGGGGCCGAACCCGGGGAGCTGTTTTTT.

This clone was observed a handful of times. The rearrangement links TRBV4-1 to TRBJ2-7; D is ambiguous. The V end was cut by 5 bases, the J end by 3 bases, with 8 bases between. Germline V gene data show CDR1 as MGHRA and CDR2 as YSYEKL. This CDR3 has 12 amino acids. The CDR3 bases are TGCGCCAGCAGCAACGACGGCTACGAGCAGTACTTC. Encoded protein: CASSNDGYEQYF.

This chain joins TRBV15 and TRBJ1-2, with 7 bases that match TRBD1. CDR3 length: 15 residues. The germline gives CDR1 LNHNV, CDR2 YYDKDF (reference sequence). Trimming cost V 0 bases and J 4 bases; bases outside gene matches: 5. The CDR3 spells CATSRDNRGGYGYTF. In DNA, the CDR3 is TGTGCCACCAGCAGAGATAACAGGGGAGGCTATGGCTACACCTTC.

This clone showed up just a few times. This chain connects TRBV15 to TRBJ2-7; a possible D gene is TRBD1 (6 bases). Germline loops: CDR1 LNHNV, CDR2 YYDKDF (reference sequence). V lost 2 bases, J lost 4 bases, and 15 bases lay in between. The CDR3 length is 15 residues. CDR3 protein: CATSRNRETAYEQYF. The CDR3, as DNA: TGTGCCACCAGCAGAAACAGGGAGACTGCGTACGAGCAGTACTTC.

In its sample, this clone ranks as medium-sized. V usage is TRBV11-3 and J usage is TRBJ2-5, with TRBD1 matching 9 bases. Per the germline V gene, CDR1 is SGHNT and CDR2 is YENEEA. The CDR3 spans 16 residues. The V segment lost 6 bases and the J segment 1 base; nucleotides outside the gene matches: 9. The CDR3 nucleotides read TGTGCCAGCAGTACTCAGACAGGGGGAACCCAAGAGACCCAGTACTTC. It is translated as CASSTQTGGTQETQYF. The full variable domain, rest sourced from reference TRBV11-3 and TRBJ2-5, is EAGVVQSPRYKIIEKKQPVAFWCNPISGHNTLYWYLQNLGQGPELLIRYENEEAVDDSQLPKDRFSAERLKGVDSTLKIQPAELGDSAVYLCASSTQTGGTQETQYFGPGTRLLVL.

The V call is TRBV11-3, the J call TRBJ1-4, with a possible D match to TRBD1 (6 bases). The ends were cut back, 2 bases at V and 4 bases at J, with 11 bases in the middle. CDR1 is SGHNT, CDR2 YENEEA, per germline. This CDR3 is 15 amino acids long. CDR3 nucleotides: TGTGCCAGCAGCTTATCAGGGGCCAATAATGAAAAACTGTTTTTT. It is translated as CASSLSGANNEKLFF.

This clone was counted only a few times. J is TRBJ1-5 and V is TRBV11-3; D possibly corresponds to TRBD1 (5 bases). CDR1 and CDR2 from the germline V gene are SGHNT and YENEEA. CDR3 size: 14 residues. V was trimmed by 1 base and J by 11 bases, leaving 15 bases between them. CDR3 sequence reads: CASSLGGSTRAQHF. For the CDR3, the DNA is TGTGCCAGCAGCTTAGGGGGCTCCACGAGGGCCCAGCATTTT. The whole variable domain, filled in from reference TRBV11-3 and TRBJ1-5, reads EAGVVQSPRYKIIEKKQPVAFWCNPISGHNTLYWYLQNLGQGPELLIRYENEEAVDDSQLPKDRFSAERLKGVDSTLKIQPAELGDSAVYLCASSLGGSTRAQHFGDGTRLSIL.